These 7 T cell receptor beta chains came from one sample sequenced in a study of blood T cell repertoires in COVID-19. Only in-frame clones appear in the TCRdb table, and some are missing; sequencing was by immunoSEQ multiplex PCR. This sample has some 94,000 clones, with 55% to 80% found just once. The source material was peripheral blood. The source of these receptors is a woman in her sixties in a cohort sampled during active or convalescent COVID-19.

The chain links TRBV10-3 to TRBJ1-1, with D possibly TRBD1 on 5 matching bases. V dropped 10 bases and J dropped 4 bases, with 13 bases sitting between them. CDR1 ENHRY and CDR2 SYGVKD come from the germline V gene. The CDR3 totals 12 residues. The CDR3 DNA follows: TGTGCCACCAGCCAGGGTGGCACTGAAGCTTTCTTT. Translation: CATSQGGTEAFF.

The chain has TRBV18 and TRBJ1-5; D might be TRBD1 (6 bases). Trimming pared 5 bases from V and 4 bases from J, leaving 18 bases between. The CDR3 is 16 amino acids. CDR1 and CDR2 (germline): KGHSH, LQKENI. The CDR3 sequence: CASSAGAGSRNQPQHF. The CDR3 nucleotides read TGTGCCAGCTCAGCGGGGGCGGGTAGTAGAAATCAGCCCCAGCATTTT.

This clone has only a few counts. The CDR3 protein is CASSQPTGAYTGELFF. The CDR3 bases are TGTGCCAGCTCACAACCCACAGGGGCGTACACCGGGGAGCTGTTTTTT. The chain combines TRBV18 with TRBJ2-2; the match to TRBD1 covers 7 bases. Unmatched junction bases numbered 8, after V lost 4 bases and J lost 3 bases. The CDR3 has 16 amino acids. CDR1 and CDR2 (germline): KGHSH, LQKENI.

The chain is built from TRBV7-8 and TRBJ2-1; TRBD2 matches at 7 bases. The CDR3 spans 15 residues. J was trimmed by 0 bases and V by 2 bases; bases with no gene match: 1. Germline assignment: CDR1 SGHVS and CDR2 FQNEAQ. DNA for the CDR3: TGTGCCAGCAGCTTACGGGAGGACTCCTACAATGAGCAGTTCTTC. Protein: CASSLREDSYNEQFF.

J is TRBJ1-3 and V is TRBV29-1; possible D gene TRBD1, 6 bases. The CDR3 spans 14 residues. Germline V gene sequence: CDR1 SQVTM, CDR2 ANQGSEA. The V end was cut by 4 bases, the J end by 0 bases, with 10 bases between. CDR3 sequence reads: CSVVDRSSGNTIYF. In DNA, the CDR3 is TGCAGCGTTGTCGACAGGAGCTCTGGAAACACCATATATTTT.

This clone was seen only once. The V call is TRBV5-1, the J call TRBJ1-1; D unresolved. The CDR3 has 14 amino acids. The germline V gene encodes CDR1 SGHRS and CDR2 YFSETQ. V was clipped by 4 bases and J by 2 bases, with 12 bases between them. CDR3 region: CASSPREGNTEAFF. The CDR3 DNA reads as TGCGCCAGCAGCCCCCGGGAGGGTAACACTGAAGCTTTCTTT.

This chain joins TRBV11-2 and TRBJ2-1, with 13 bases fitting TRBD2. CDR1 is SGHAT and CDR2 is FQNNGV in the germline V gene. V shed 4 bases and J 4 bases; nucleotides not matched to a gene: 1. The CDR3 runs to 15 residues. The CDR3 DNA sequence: TGTGCCAGCAGCTGGACTAGCGGGGGTTACAATGAGCAGTTCTTC. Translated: CASSWTSGGYNEQFF. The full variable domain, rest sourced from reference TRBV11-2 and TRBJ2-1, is EAGVAQSPRYKIIEKRQSVAFWCNPISGHATLYWYQQILGQGPKLLIQFQNNGVVDDSQLPKDRFSAERLKGVDSTLKIQPAKLEDSAVYLCASSWTSGGYNEQFFGPGTRLTVL.